The 15 T cell receptor beta chains below come from one sample, sequenced in a study of cytomegalovirus exposure and HLA in healthy donors. PCR involved 60 Vbeta and 13 Jbeta primers. The assay was immunoSEQ multiplex PCR, and TCRdb's table has in-frame clones only and misses some. The data contain over 150,000 clones, more than 65% of them singletons. Sequencing input: PBMCs. These receptors were obtained from a middle-aged woman in good health and CMV-seropositive.

This clone turned up a few times. J is TRBJ1-5 and V is TRBV7-3; D remains unclear. Germline CDR1 SGHTA, CDR2 FQGTGA. The CDR3 is 13 amino acids. V lost 4 bases, J lost 6 bases, and 10 bases lay in between. As DNA, the CDR3 is TGTGCCAGCAGCTCTGAGGCCGGTCAGCCCCAGCATTTT. This codes for CASSSEAGQPQHF.

The chain is built from TRBV19 and TRBJ1-5; D not certain. The CDR3 length is 12 residues. CDR1 is LNHDA, CDR2 SQIVND, per germline (reference sequence). The V and J ends lost 6 bases and 2 bases respectively, with 5 bases between them. CDR3 sequence reads: CASRQGNQPQHF. In nucleotides, the CDR3 is TGTGCCAGTAGGCAGGGCAATCAGCCCCAGCATTTT.

The CDR3 coding sequence is TGCAGCGTTGGTGGTCAGGGGCTGGGAAACACCATATATTTT. This translates into CSVGGQGLGNTIYF. This sequence joins TRBV29-1 and TRBJ1-3; D possibly corresponds to TRBD1 (6 bases). The CDR3 spans 14 residues. Trimming shortened V by 4 bases and J by 4 bases, and 14 bases separated the two germline ends. Germline V gene lookup returns CDR1 SQVTM and CDR2 ANQGSEA.

The chain links TRBV29-1 to TRBJ1-3; D might be TRBD1 (6 bases). Looked up from germline, CDR1 is SQVTM and CDR2 is ANQGSEA. CDR3 length: 14 residues. V lost 7 bases and J 1 base, leaving 14 bases between the germline ends. CDR3 DNA: TGCAGCGCCGAGACAGGCTCGTCTGGAAACACCATATATTTT. Residues: CSAETGSSGNTIYF.

This chain links TRBV19 with TRBJ2-1, with 12 bases identical to TRBD1. Trimming took 6 bases from V and 7 from J; bases not matched to a gene: 10. CDR1 is LNHDA, CDR2 SQIVND, per germline (reference sequence). The CDR3 loop spans 16 amino acids. CDR3 protein: CASRTRGTGGFNEQFF. DNA of the CDR3: TGTGCCAGTAGGACCCGCGGGACAGGGGGCTTTAATGAGCAGTTCTTC.

The J gene is TRBJ1-3, the V gene TRBV18, with D possibly matching TRBD1 (6 bases). V lost 3 bases, J lost 4 bases, and 10 bases lay in between. Germline CDR1 KGHSH, CDR2 LQKENI. The CDR3 is 14 amino acids. The CDR3 nucleotides read TGTGCCAGCTCACCCCGGACAGACGGAAACACCATATATTTT. Translated, it gives CASSPRTDGNTIYF.

The V gene is TRBV5-1, the J gene TRBJ1-2, with D possibly being TRBD1 (5 bases). The CDR3 covers 15 residues. From germline, CDR1 is SGHRS and CDR2 YFSETQ. V lost 0 bases and J 0 bases, leaving 9 bases between the germline ends. The CDR3 DNA follows: TGCGCCAGCAGCTTGGTGGTAGGGGCTAACTATGGCTACACCTTC. This sequence encodes CASSLVVGANYGYTF.

The CDR3 DNA reads as TGTGCCAGCAGTTACGGGCTAGCGGAGCCTCAAGAGACCCAGTACTTC. The encoded protein is CASSYGLAEPQETQYF. The chain recombines TRBV6-5 with TRBJ2-5; TRBD2 matches at 7 bases. Per germline, CDR1 MNHEY and CDR2 SVGAGI. V shed 2 bases and J 2 bases; nucleotides not matched to a gene: 8. This CDR3 comprises 16 residues.

The chain couples TRBV5-1 to TRBJ1-1; D perhaps matches TRBD1 (5 bases). The ends were cut back, 0 bases at V and 3 bases at J, with 18 bases in the middle. This CDR3 region has 17 residues. Germline CDR1 reads SGHRS; CDR2 reads YFSETQ. CDR3 region: CASSLAPLGGEDTEAFF. CDR3 sequence (DNA): TGCGCCAGCAGCTTGGCCCCCCTTGGGGGGGAGGACACTGAAGCTTTCTTT.

Concerning this clone: One end of the junction varies from germline; a read error may be responsible. The chain is built from TRBV2 and TRBJ1-6; D is perhaps TRBD1 (5 bases). The germline CDR1 and CDR2 sequences are SNHLY and FYNNEI. The CDR3 extends over 14 amino acids. As DNA, the CDR3 is TGTGCCAGCAGTGGGGGGGTCCCAAATTCACCCCTCAACTTT. Translation: CASSGGVPNSPLNF. Full variable domain (remainder filled in from reference TRBV2 and TRBJ1-6): EPEVTQTPSHQVTQMGQEVILRCVPISNHLYFYWYRQILGQKVEFLVSFYNNEISEKSEIFDDQFSVERPDGSNFTLKIRSTKLEDSAMYFCASSGGVPNSPLNFGNGTRLTVT.

V is TRBV7-9 and J is TRBJ1-4; weak D call: TRBD1 (6 bases). Germline V lookup: CDR1 SEHNR, CDR2 FQNEAQ (reference sequence). The ends were cut back, 0 bases at V and 4 bases at J, with 12 bases in the middle. The CDR3 has 16 amino acids. The CDR3 loop reads CASSLALAGDNEKLFF. CDR3 in DNA: TGTGCCAGCAGCTTAGCGTTGGCAGGGGATAATGAAAAACTGTTTTTT.

The CDR3 DNA follows: TGTGCCAGCAGCGACAGACTCCTAGCCAAAAACATTCAGTACTTC. Protein product: CASSDRLLAKNIQYF. V gene TRBV5-8 combines with J gene TRBJ2-4, with D possibly TRBD1 on 5 matching bases. CDR1 SGHTS and CDR2 YDEGEE come from the germline V gene. The CDR3 runs 15 residues. V was clipped by 4 bases and J by 0 bases, with 11 bases between them.

The gene calls are TRBV6-1 and TRBJ2-7; 10 bases align to TRBD1. Trimming at V came to 2 bases and at J to 6 bases, leaving 10 bases not matched to a gene. The CDR3 runs 16 residues. The germline gives CDR1 MNHNS, CDR2 SASEGT. CDR3 residues: CASSERLRTGGPEQYF. CDR3 DNA sequence: TGTGCCAGCAGTGAAAGGTTGCGGACAGGGGGGCCCGAGCAGTACTTC.

V and J are TRBV28 and TRBJ1-5, with D perhaps matching TRBD1 (6 bases). The CDR3 consists of 14 residues. Trimming took 5 bases from V and 6 from J, leaving 14 bases between them. Germline CDR1 and CDR2: MDHEN and SYDVKM. The CDR3 nucleotides are TGTGCCAGCAGTCACGGACAGCCCCCTCAGCCCCAGCATTTT. Its protein product is CASSHGQPPQPQHF.

The V gene is TRBV19, the J gene TRBJ1-2; TRBD1 aligns across 10 bases. V lost 4 bases to trimming and J lost 4 bases; unmatched junction nucleotides: 9. From germline, CDR1 is LNHDA and CDR2 SQIVND (reference sequence). The CDR3 totals 16 residues. The CDR3 nucleotides read TGTGCCAGTAGTACAACTCGACAGGGGGCAGGCTATGGCTACACCTTC. The encoded protein is CASSTTRQGAGYGYTF.